One and the same sample provided the 25 T cell receptor beta chains below, sequenced in a study of blood T cells in healthy people across ages. Primers used in a second PCR of roughly 6 to 12 cycles were a sample-barcoded 5' primer and a J-beta primer mix. Via MiXCR, TCRdb re-called the 5' RACE reads, giving one row per CDR3 protein. The sample includes more than 1.4 million distinct CDR3 sequences, 35% to 45% of them seen just once. The sequenced material came from blood. These receptor sequences come from a woman between 18 and 29 years old in good health.

The chain recombines TRBV28 with TRBJ1-5; 7 bases match TRBD1. The V gene's germline CDR1 is MDHEN and CDR2 SYDVKM. V shed 2 bases, J shed 7 bases, and the junction held 8 bases outside the gene matches. The CDR3 covers 15 residues. CDR3 in amino acids: CASSLATGMEQPQHF. The CDR3 DNA sequence: TGTGCCAGCAGTTTAGCGACAGGGATGGAACAGCCCCAGCATTTT.

The V gene is TRBV11-2, the J gene TRBJ2-7; D possibly corresponds to TRBD1 (6 bases). The CDR3 totals 15 residues. V was clipped by 0 bases and J by 2 bases, with 11 bases between them. Germline values: CDR1 SGHAT, CDR2 FQNNGV. CDR3 loop: CASSLEGGQPYEQYF. CDR3 sequence (DNA): TGTGCCAGCAGCTTAGAGGGCGGACAGCCCTACGAGCAGTACTTC.

This clonotype has only a few counts. The chain is built from TRBV7-3 and TRBJ2-3; 8 bases map to TRBD2. The CDR3 sequence is 15 residues long. V was clipped by 4 bases and J by 5 bases; unmatched bases: 8. Germline V gene data show CDR1 as SGHTA and CDR2 as FQGTGA. This CDR3 reads CASSSGGTSKDTQYF. The CDR3 DNA sequence: TGTGCCAGCAGCTCTGGAGGGACTAGTAAAGATACGCAGTATTTT.

The chain joins TRBV28 to TRBJ1-2, with D perhaps TRBD1 (5 bases). Germline assignment: CDR1 MDHEN and CDR2 SYDVKM. This CDR3 is built from 14 residues. With 8 bases removed from V and 6 bases from J, the gap between germline ends came to 19 bases. DNA for the CDR3: TGTGCCAGCCGTCCGGGACCCCTGGACCATGGCTACACCTTC. Residues: CASRPGPLDHGYTF.

This clonotype was counted once. The chain recombines TRBV25-1 with TRBJ1-3; D not certain. With 3 bases removed from V and 4 bases from J, the gap between germline ends came to 7 bases. Germline lookup yields CDR1 MGHDK and CDR2 SYGVNS. The CDR3 sequence is 13 residues long. CDR3 DNA sequence: TGTGCCAGCAGTGATTCCCTCGGAAACACCATATATTTT. Its translation: CASSDSLGNTIYF.

This clonotype was counted only a few times. The rearrangement links TRBV4-1 to TRBJ2-1; 13 nucleotides agree with TRBD2. CDR1 and CDR2 (germline): MGHRA, YSYEKL. With 1 base clipped from V and 6 bases from J, the junction kept 6 bases outside the gene matches. This CDR3 has 17 residues. The CDR3 nucleotides are TGCGCCAGCAGCCAAGGGGAGGGACTAGCGGGAAGCAATGAGCAGTTCTTC. It encodes CASSQGEGLAGSNEQFF.

This clonotype was counted a few times. The chain uses TRBV7-9 and TRBJ2-1; 14 bases fit TRBD2. After removal of 5 bases from V and 4 bases from J, the junction contained 13 bases not matched to a gene. This CDR3 has 19 amino acids. Germline CDR1 reads SEHNR; CDR2 reads FQNEAQ (reference sequence). CDR3 sequence reads: CASSLVGGLAGARYNEQFF. The DNA of the CDR3 is TGTGCCAGCAGCCTAGTAGGGGGACTAGCGGGGGCCCGATACAATGAGCAGTTCTTC.

This clonotype was observed at least ten times. The DNA of the CDR3 is TGCAGCGTTGAAGATCCAAAGGGAAGCTATGGCTACACCTTC. Its translation: CSVEDPKGSYGYTF. The chain links TRBV29-1 to TRBJ1-2; D gene unclear. Germline V gene lookup returns CDR1 SQVTM and CDR2 ANQGSEA. The CDR3 is 14 amino acids. The V gene lost 0 bases and the J gene lost 4 bases, with 12 bases spanning the gap.

This clonotype was detected only a few times. The V gene is TRBV25-1, the J gene TRBJ1-4; 8 nucleotides agree with TRBD1. The germline V gene encodes CDR1 MGHDK and CDR2 SYGVNS. The ends lost 3 bases at V and 6 bases at J; junction bases unmatched: 6. The CDR3 has 15 amino acids. The CDR3 nucleotides are TGTGCCAGCAGTGACTTTAGGGACAGGCATGAAAAACTGTTTTTT. Translating it yields CASSDFRDRHEKLFF.

This clonotype was recorded only once. At one boundary the junction diverges from the germline segment, which might be a read error. The V gene is TRBV20-1, the J gene TRBJ2-1, with 7 positions matching TRBD2. The CDR3 runs 14 residues. Germline assignment: CDR1 DFQATT and CDR2 SNEGSKA (reference sequence). CDR3 DNA sequence: TGCAGTGCCAGGGTGGCGGGAGTCGGCGATGAACAGTTCTTC. Residues: CSARVAGVGDEQFF.

The chain has TRBV3-1 and TRBJ1-2; D ambiguous. The V end was cut by 3 bases, the J end by 3 bases, with 14 bases between. The CDR3 is made up of 15 amino acids. Germline-derived CDR1 and CDR2 are LGHDT and YNNKEL (reference sequence). DNA of the CDR3: TGTGCCAGCAGCCAGCCCGGCCAGAATTACTATGGCTACACCTTC. This gives the protein CASSQPGQNYYGYTF. Looking up the rest from reference TRBV3-1 and TRBJ1-2 gives the full variable domain: DTAVSQTPKYLVTQMGNDKSIKCEQNLGHDTMYWYKQDSKKFLKIMFSYNNKELIINETVPNRFSPKSPDKAHLNLHINSLELGDSAVYFCASSQPGQNYYGYTFGSGTRLTVV.

This clonotype was observed a few times. The rearrangement uses TRBV10-3 and TRBJ1-6; D may be TRBD1 (5 bases). The germline CDR1 and CDR2 sequences are ENHRY and SYGVKD. This CDR3 has 15 amino acids. The V and J ends lost 4 bases and 14 bases respectively, with 21 bases between them. The CDR3 DNA reads as TGTGCCATCAGTGGGGGGAAAAGGGAGAAGGAAACCCTCCACTTT. Translation gives CAISGGKREKETLHF.

The sample holds a few counts of this clonotype. The chain has TRBV28 and TRBJ2-7; D perhaps matches TRBD2 (6 bases). The CDR3 is 17 residues long. V gave up 6 bases and J gave up 0 bases, with 21 bases separating them. Germline-derived CDR1 and CDR2 are MDHEN and SYDVKM. For the CDR3, the DNA is TGTGCCAGCAGCCCCATGCGGGGTAGCGGAACCTCCTACGAGCAGTACTTC. It specifies CASSPMRGSGTSYEQYF.

A few counts support this clonotype. This chain joins TRBV6-1 and TRBJ1-5; D is unresolved. The CDR3 extends over 14 amino acids. V lost 2 bases, J lost 3 bases, and 8 bases lay in between. From germline, CDR1 is MNHNS and CDR2 SASEGT. CDR3 residues: CASSEQLLNQPQHF. DNA for the CDR3: TGTGCCAGCAGTGAACAGCTCCTCAATCAGCCCCAGCATTTT.

The gene calls are TRBV6-1 and TRBJ1-1; no clear D gene. The CDR3 runs 13 residues. V was trimmed by 2 bases and J by 8 bases, leaving 12 bases between them. Germline assignment: CDR1 MNHNS and CDR2 SASEGT. This CDR3 reads CASSETPTGEAFF. CDR3 DNA: TGTGCCAGCAGTGAAACGCCGACCGGCGAAGCTTTCTTT.

The CDR3 spells CSARLILAGETQYF. CDR3 coding DNA: TGCAGTGCTAGATTGATCCTAGCGGGCGAGACCCAGTACTTC. The chain recombines TRBV20-1 with TRBJ2-5; 8 nucleotides align to TRBD2. Germline V gives CDR1 DFQATT, CDR2 SNEGSKA (reference sequence). V trimming: 2 bases; J trimming: 5 bases; junction bases outside the gene matches: 7. This CDR3 region has 14 residues.

This clonotype was detected only a few times. The chain couples TRBV4-1 to TRBJ1-1; a possible D gene is TRBD1 (5 bases). V was cut by 4 bases and J by 4 bases, with 19 bases left in between. The CDR3 is 16 residues long. CDR1 and CDR2 from the germline V gene are MGHRA and YSYEKL. The CDR3 region is CASSRGAGAASTEAFF. Here the CDR3 DNA reads TGCGCCAGCAGCCGAGGAGCTGGGGCGGCGAGCACTGAAGCTTTCTTT.

There are a few counts of this clonotype. The V gene is TRBV7-9, the J gene TRBJ2-7; D is unresolved. Germline CDR1 reads SEHNR; CDR2 reads FQNEAQ (reference sequence). V was pared by 0 bases and J by 0 bases, with 12 bases between. The CDR3 has 16 residues. CDR3 residues: CASSLAPGGSSYEQYF. CDR3 nucleotides: TGTGCCAGCAGCTTAGCCCCTGGCGGCAGCTCCTACGAGCAGTACTTC.

This clonotype was recorded once. The chain has TRBV6-1 and TRBJ1-5; D remains unclear. Trimming pared 4 bases from V and 7 bases from J, leaving 11 bases between. CDR3 length: 13 residues. Germline V CDR1 and CDR2: MNHNS, SASEGT. DNA for the CDR3: TGTGCCAGCAGTGTAGTCAACCCCCAGCCCCAGCATTTT. Translation gives CASSVVNPQPQHF.

This clonotype has just a few counts. The chain is built from TRBV24-1 and TRBJ2-5; D might be TRBD1 (8 bases). Germline CDR1 and CDR2: KGHDR and SFDVKD. The CDR3 runs to 16 residues. The V and J ends lost 2 bases and 3 bases respectively, with 15 bases between them. Here the CDR3 reads CATSDSQGGLKETQYF. The DNA of the CDR3 is TGTGCCACCAGTGATTCACAGGGGGGGCTTAAAGAGACCCAGTACTTC.

This chain connects TRBV7-2 to TRBJ2-7; 10 bases are a match to TRBD2. Germline CDR1 reads SGHTA; CDR2 reads FQGNSA. V was clipped by 0 bases and J by 7 bases; unmatched bases: 9. This CDR3 contains 16 residues. CDR3 in amino acids: CASSLAETSGYNEQYF. The CDR3, as DNA: TGTGCCAGCAGCTTAGCGGAGACTAGCGGGTACAATGAGCAGTACTTC.

V usage is TRBV5-1 and J usage is TRBJ2-1; 9 positions match TRBD2. From germline, CDR1 is SGHRS and CDR2 YFSETQ. Trimming at V came to 0 bases and at J to 9 bases, leaving 7 bases not matched to a gene. This CDR3 comprises 15 residues. DNA for the CDR3: TGCGCCAGCAGCTTGGTACCTAGCGGGGAAGGTGAGCAGTTCTTC. Its translation is CASSLVPSGEGEQFF.

This rearrangement joins TRBV28 to TRBJ2-1; D is perhaps TRBD1 (7 bases). The J call may be mistaken, given a closer DNA end match to TRBJ2-7. The CDR3 has 16 amino acids. Germline assignment: CDR1 MDHEN and CDR2 SYDVKM. CDR3 nucleotide sequence: TGTGCCAGCAGTTCTGAGAGGGGGCGGGAATACAATGAGCAGTACTTC. Translated: CASSSERGREYNEQYF.

Note on this clonotype: A junction end diverges from the germline sequence, so it may reflect a read error. This chain uses TRBV11-2 with TRBJ2-3; D is undetermined. The CDR3 length is 14 residues. Per germline, CDR1 SGHAT and CDR2 FQNNGV. The CDR3 nucleotides read TGTGCCAGTAGCTTATTAGCAGCTCAAGATACGCAGTATTTT. It yields the protein CASSLLAAQDTQYF.

This chain joins TRBV6-5 and TRBJ2-1; D is perhaps TRBD1 (6 bases). V was cut by 7 bases and J by 5 bases, with 21 bases left in between. Germline lookup yields CDR1 MNHEY and CDR2 SVGAGI. The CDR3 sequence is 16 residues long. CDR3 sequence reads: CASTNLGAAKDNEQFF. The CDR3 nucleotides are TGTGCCAGCACTAACTTGGGGGCGGCGAAGGACAATGAGCAGTTCTTC.